These 6 T cell receptor beta chains share one sample of origin, sequenced in a study of blood T cell repertoires in COVID-19. Clones were read by immunoSEQ multiplex PCR, and TCRdb kept only the in-frame ones, dropping some. The data hold under 200,000 clones, with around 83% observed a single time. Material: peripheral blood. These receptor sequences come from a woman in her 50s with COVID-19, enrolled during active disease.

This chain joins TRBV5-1 and TRBJ2-5; 7 positions agree with TRBD1. Germline V gene data show CDR1 as SGHRS and CDR2 as YFSETQ. The CDR3 length is 14 residues. V lost 5 bases and J lost 1; bases outside the gene matches: 5. CDR3 loop: CASRSDRTQETQYF. The CDR3 nucleotides read TGCGCCAGCAGATCGGACAGGACCCAAGAGACCCAGTACTTC.

The rearrangement links TRBV5-1 to TRBJ1-1; tentative D call: TRBD1 (5 bases). The ends were cut back, 2 bases at V and 11 bases at J, with 19 bases in the middle. The germline V gene encodes CDR1 SGHRS and CDR2 YFSETQ. The CDR3 contains 14 residues. This chain's CDR3 is CASSFNGATQMAFF. In DNA form, the CDR3 reads TGCGCCAGCAGCTTCAATGGGGCCACCCAGATGGCTTTCTTT.

This chain uses TRBV30 with TRBJ1-3, with TRBD1 matching 9 bases. With 0 bases clipped from V and 9 bases from J, the junction kept 6 bases outside the gene matches. The CDR3 consists of 14 residues. Per germline, CDR1 GTSNPN and CDR2 SVGIG (reference sequence). The CDR3 reads CAWSVDTGGSTIYF. The DNA for the CDR3 is TGTGCCTGGAGTGTAGATACAGGGGGCTCCACCATATATTTT.

The gene calls are TRBV2 and TRBJ2-3; 8 nucleotides line up with TRBD1. CDR3 length equals 15 residues. Germline assignment: CDR1 SNHLY and CDR2 FYNNEI. With V trimmed by 5 bases and J by 2 bases, 6 bases remained unmatched. CDR3: CASSKGTGPTDTQYF. The CDR3 bases are TGTGCCAGCAGTAAAGGGACAGGCCCCACAGATACGCAGTATTTT.

The rearrangement uses TRBV5-6 and TRBJ1-3, with no clear D. The germline gives CDR1 SGHDT, CDR2 YYEEEE. V lost 4 bases and J lost 4, with 12 bases in between. The CDR3 has 14 amino acids. In DNA, the CDR3 is TGTGCCAGCAGCCGAGGCTTAACGGGAAACACCATATATTTT. Its protein is CASSRGLTGNTIYF.

The chain has TRBV6-5 and TRBJ2-1; D perhaps matches TRBD2 (6 bases). This CDR3 contains 16 residues. V lost 0 bases to trimming and J lost 1 base, with 10 bases between them. Germline assignment: CDR1 MNHEY and CDR2 SVGAGI. CDR3 region: CASSYSLDYSYNEQFF. The DNA for the CDR3 is TGTGCCAGCAGTTACTCGCTGGACTATTCCTACAATGAGCAGTTCTTC.